This TCR beta chain came from a study of cytomegalovirus exposure and HLA in healthy donors. Trimming took 6 bases from V and 12 from J; bases not matched to a gene: 6. CDR3 length: 13 amino acids. Germline CDR1 is MNHNS and CDR2 is SASEGT. Study results and limitations: It was assumed in the presence/absence analyses that sequencing depth was roughly uniform across donors.

The PCR had 60 Vbeta and 13 Jbeta primers. The repertoire was sequenced with immunoSEQ multiplex PCR; TCRdb's copy has only in-frame clones and lacks some. The data hold about 110,000 clones, with 60% to 80% observed a single time. Comment on this clone: Its antigen is not known.

Sequenced sample: PBMCs. The chain combines TRBV6-1 with TRBJ2-4, with TRBD1 matching 12 bases. This TCR came from a female donor in good health and CMV-seronegative. CDR3 in amino acids: CASRGTGGASQYF. Here the CDR3 DNA reads TGTGCCAGCAGGGGGACAGGGGGCGCGAGTCAGTACTTC.